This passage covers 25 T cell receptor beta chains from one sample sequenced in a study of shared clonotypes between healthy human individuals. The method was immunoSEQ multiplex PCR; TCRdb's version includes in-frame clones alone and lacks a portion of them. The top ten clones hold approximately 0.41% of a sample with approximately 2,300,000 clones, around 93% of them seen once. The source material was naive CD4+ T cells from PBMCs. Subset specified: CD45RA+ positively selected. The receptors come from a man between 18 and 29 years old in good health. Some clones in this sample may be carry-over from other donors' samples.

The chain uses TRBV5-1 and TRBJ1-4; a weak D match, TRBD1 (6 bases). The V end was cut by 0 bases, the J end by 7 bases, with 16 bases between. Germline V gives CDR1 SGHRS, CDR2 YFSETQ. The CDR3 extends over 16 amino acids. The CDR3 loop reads CASSLGYGGVTEKLFF. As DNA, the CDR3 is TGCGCCAGCAGCTTGGGGTATGGGGGCGTCACTGAAAAACTGTTTTTT.

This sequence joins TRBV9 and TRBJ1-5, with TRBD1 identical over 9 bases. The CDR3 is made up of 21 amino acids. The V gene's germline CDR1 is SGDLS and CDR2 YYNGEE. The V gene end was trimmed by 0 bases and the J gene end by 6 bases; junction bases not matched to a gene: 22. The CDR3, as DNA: TGTGCCAGCAGCGTAGTGAGGGCGAAGAAGACAGGGGGAGGCGAAGGTCAGCCCCAGCATTTT. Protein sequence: CASSVVRAKKTGGGEGQPQHF. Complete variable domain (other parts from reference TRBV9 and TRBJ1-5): DSGVTQTPKHLITATGQRVTLRCSPRSGDLSVYWYQQSLDQGLQFLIQYYNGEERAKGNILERFSAQQFPDLHSELNLSSLELGDSALYFCASSVVRAKKTGGGEGQPQHFGDGTRLSIL.

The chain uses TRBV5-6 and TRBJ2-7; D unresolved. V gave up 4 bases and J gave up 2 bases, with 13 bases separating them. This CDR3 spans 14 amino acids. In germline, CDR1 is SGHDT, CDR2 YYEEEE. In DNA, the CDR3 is TGTGCCAGCAGCCCTATTGGCAACCCCTACGAGCAGTACTTC. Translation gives CASSPIGNPYEQYF.

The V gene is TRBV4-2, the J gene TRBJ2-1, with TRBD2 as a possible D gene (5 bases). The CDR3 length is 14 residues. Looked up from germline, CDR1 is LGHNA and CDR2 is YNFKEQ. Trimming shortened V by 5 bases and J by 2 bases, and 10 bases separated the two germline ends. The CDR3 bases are TGTGCCAGCAGCGATACCGGGACCTACAATGAGCAGTTCTTC. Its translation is CASSDTGTYNEQFF.

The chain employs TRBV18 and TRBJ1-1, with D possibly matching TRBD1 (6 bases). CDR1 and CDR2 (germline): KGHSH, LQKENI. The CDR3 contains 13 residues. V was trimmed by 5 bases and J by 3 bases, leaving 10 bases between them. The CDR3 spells CASSVRGDTEAFF. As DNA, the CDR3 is TGTGCCAGCTCAGTGAGGGGGGACACTGAAGCTTTCTTT.

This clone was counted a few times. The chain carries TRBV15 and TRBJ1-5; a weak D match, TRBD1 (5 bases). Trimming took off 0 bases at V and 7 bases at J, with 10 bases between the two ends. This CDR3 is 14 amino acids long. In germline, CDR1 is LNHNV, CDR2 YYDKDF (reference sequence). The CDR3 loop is CATSRDTRGQPQHF. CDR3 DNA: TGTGCCACCAGCAGAGATACACGGGGGCAGCCCCAGCATTTT.

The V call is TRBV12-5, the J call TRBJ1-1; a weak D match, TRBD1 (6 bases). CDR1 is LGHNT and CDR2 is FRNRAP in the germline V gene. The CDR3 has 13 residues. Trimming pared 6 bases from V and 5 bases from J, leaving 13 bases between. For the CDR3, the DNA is TGTGCTAGTGGCCTAACAGGGCGTACTGAAGCTTTCTTT. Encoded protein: CASGLTGRTEAFF. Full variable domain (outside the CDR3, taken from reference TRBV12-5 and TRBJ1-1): DARVTQTPRHKVTEMGQEVTMRCQPILGHNTVFWYRQTMMQGLELLAYFRNRAPLDDSGMPKDRFSAEMPDATLATLKIQPSEPRDSAVYFCASGLTGRTEAFFGQGTRLTVV.

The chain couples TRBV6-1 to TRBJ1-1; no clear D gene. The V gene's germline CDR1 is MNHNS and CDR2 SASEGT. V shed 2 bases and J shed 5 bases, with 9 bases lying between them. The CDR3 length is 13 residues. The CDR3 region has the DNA TGTGCCAGCAGTGAAATCGCTGAGACTGAAGCTTTCTTT. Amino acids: CASSEIAETEAFF.

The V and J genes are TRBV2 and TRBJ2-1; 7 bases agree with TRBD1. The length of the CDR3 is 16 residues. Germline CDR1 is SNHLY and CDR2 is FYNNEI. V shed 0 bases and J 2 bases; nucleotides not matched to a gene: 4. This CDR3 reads CASSEAGTETYNEQFF. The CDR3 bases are TGTGCCAGCAGTGAAGCTGGGACAGAAACCTACAATGAGCAGTTCTTC.

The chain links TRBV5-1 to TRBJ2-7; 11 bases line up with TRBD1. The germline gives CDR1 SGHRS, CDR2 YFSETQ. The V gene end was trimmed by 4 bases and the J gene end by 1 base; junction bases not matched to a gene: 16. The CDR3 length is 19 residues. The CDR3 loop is CASSARDRGFAIASYEQYF. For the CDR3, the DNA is TGCGCCAGCAGCGCCCGGGACAGGGGGTTCGCCATTGCTTCCTACGAGCAGTACTTC.

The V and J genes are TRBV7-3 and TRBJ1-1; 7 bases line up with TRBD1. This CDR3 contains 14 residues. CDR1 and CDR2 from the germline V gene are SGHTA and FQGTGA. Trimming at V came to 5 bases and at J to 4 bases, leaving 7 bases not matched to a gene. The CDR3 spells CASSPDRDITEAFF. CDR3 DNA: TGTGCCAGCAGCCCCGACAGGGATATCACTGAAGCTTTCTTT.

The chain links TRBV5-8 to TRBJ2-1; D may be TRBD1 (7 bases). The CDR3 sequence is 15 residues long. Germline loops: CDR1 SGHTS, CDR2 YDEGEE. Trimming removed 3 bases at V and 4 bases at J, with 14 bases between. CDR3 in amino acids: CASSWAGQHYNEQFF. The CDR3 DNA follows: TGTGCCAGCAGCTGGGCGGGACAGCATTACAATGAGCAGTTCTTC.

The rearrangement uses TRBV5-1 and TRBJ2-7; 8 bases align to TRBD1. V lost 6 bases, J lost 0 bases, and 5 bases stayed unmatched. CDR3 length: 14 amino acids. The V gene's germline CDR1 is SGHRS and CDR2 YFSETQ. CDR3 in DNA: TGCGCCAGCATGACCGGGACAGGCTCCTACGAGCAGTACTTC. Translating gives CASMTGTGSYEQYF.

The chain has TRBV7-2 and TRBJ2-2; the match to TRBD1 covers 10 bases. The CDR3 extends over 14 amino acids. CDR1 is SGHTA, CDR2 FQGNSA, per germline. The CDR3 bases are TGTGCGAGACAGGGGGCGGGGAACACCGGGGAGCTGTTTTTT. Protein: CARQGAGNTGELFF.

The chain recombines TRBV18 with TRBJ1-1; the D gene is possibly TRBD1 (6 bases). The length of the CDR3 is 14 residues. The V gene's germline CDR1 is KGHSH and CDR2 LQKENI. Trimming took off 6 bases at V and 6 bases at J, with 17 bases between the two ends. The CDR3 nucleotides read TGTGCCAGCTCTCAACCATACCAGGGGTCTGAAGCTTTCTTT. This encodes CASSQPYQGSEAFF.

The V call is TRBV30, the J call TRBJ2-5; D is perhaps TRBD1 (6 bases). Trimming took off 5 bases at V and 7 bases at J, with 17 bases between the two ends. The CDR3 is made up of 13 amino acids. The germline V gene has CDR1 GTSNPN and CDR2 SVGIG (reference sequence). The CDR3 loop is CAWSGDAFGTQYF. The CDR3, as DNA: TGTGCCTGGTCAGGGGACGCGTTCGGGACCCAGTACTTC. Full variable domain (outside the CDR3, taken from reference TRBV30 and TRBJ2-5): SQTIHQWPATLVQPVGSPLSLECTVEGTSNPNLYWYRQAAGRGLQLLFYSVGIGQISSEVPQNLSASRPQDRQFILSSKKLLLSDSGFYLCAWSGDAFGTQYFGPGTRLLVL.

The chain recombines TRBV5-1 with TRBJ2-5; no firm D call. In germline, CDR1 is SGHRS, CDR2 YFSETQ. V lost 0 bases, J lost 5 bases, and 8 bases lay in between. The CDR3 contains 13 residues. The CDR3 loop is CASSLGIGETQYF. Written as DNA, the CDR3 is TGCGCCAGCAGCTTGGGAATCGGGGAGACCCAGTACTTC.

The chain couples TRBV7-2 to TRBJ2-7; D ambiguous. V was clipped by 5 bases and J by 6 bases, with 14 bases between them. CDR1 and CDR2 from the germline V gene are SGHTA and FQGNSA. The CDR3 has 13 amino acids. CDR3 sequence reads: CASSPDRVREQYF. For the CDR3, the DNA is TGTGCCAGCAGCCCCGATCGGGTGCGCGAGCAGTACTTC.

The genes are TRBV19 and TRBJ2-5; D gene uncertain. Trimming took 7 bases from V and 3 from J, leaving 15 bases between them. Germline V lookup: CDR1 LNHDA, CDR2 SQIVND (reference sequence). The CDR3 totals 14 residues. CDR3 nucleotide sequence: TGTGCCAGTAAGGATCGTTCCTTAAAAGAGACCCAGTACTTC. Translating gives CASKDRSLKETQYF.

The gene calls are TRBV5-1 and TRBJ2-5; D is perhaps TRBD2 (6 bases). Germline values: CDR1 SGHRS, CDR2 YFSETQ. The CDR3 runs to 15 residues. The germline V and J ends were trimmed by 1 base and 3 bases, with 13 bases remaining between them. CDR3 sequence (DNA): TGCGCCAGCAGCTTGCGACCGGGGACTGAAGAGACCCAGTACTTC. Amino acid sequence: CASSLRPGTEETQYF.

For the CDR3, the DNA is TGTGCCAGCAGTCTGGCCTTCGCTGAAGCTTTCTTT. Translating gives CASSLAFAEAFF. The genes are TRBV6-6 and TRBJ1-1; no reliable D call. This CDR3 region has 12 residues. Germline CDR1 and CDR2: MNHNY and SVGAGI (reference sequence). With 5 bases removed from V and 6 bases from J, the gap between germline ends came to 10 bases.

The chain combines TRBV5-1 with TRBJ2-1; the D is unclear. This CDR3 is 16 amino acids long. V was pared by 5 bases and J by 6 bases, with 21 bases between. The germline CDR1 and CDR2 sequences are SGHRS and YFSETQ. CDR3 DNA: TGCGCCAGCAGACCGGGCGACCCGTGGTTTGGCAATGAGCAGTTCTTC. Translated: CASRPGDPWFGNEQFF. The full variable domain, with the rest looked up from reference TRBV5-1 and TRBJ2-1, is KAGVTQTPRYLIKTRGQQVTLSCSPISGHRSVSWYQQTPGQGLQFLFEYFSETQRNKGNFPGRFSGRQFSNSRSEMNVSTLELGDSALYLCASRPGDPWFGNEQFFGPGTRLTVL.

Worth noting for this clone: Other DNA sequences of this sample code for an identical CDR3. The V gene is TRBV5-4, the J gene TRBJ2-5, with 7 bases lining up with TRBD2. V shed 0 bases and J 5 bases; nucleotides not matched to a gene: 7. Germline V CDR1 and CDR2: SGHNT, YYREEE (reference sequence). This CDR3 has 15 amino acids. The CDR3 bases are TGTGCCAGCAGCTTGGCCGGCGGGAGAGGGGAGACCCAGTACTTC. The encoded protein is CASSLAGGRGETQYF.

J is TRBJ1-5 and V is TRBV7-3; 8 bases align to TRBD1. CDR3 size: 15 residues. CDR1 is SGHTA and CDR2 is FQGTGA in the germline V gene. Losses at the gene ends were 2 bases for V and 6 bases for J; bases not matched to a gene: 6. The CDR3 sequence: CASSLDGTGGQPQHF. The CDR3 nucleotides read TGTGCCAGCAGCTTAGATGGCACAGGGGGTCAGCCCCAGCATTTT.

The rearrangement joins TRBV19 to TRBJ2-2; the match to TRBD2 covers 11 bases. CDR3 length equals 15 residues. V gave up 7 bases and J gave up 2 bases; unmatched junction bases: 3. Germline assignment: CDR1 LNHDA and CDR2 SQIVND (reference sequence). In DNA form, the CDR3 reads TGTGCCAGTACTACTAGCGGGAGAAACACCGGGGAGCTGTTTTTT. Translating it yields CASTTSGRNTGELFF. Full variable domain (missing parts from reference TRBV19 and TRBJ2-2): DGGITQSPKYLFRKEGQNVTLSCEQNLNHDAMYWYRQDPGQGLRLIYYSQIVNDFQKGDIAEGYSVSREKKESFPLTVTSAQKNPTAFYLCASTTSGRNTGELFFGEGSRLTVL.